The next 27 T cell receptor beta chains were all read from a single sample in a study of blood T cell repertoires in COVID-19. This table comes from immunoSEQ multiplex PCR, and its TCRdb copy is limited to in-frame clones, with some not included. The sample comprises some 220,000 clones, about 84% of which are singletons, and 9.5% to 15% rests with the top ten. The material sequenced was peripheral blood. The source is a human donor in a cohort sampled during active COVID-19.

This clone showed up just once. CDR3 region: CASSLGTVQETQYF. Written as DNA, the CDR3 is TGCGCCAGCAGCTTGGGTACAGTCCAAGAGACCCAGTACTTC. V and J are TRBV5-1 and TRBJ2-5; D gene unclear. The germline V and J ends were trimmed by 0 bases and 1 base, with 7 bases remaining between them. Germline-derived CDR1 and CDR2 are SGHRS and YFSETQ. The CDR3 length is 14 residues.

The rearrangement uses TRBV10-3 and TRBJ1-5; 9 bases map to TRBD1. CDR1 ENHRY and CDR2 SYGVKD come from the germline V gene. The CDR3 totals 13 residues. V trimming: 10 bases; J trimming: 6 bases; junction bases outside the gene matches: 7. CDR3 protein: CATGGTGPQPQHF. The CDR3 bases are TGTGCCACCGGGGGGACAGGGCCTCAGCCCCAGCATTTT.

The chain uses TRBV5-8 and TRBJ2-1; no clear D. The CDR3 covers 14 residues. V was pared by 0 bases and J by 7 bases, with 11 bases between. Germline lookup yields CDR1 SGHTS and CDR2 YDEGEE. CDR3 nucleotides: TGTGCCAGCAGCTTGGGTTTGGGCGAGAATGAGCAGTTCTTC. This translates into CASSLGLGENEQFF.

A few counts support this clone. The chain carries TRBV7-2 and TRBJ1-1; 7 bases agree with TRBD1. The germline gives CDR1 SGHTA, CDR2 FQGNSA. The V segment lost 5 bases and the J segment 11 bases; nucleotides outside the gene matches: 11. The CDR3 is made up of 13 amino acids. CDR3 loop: CASSRSRQGVAFF. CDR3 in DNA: TGTGCCAGCAGCCGTTCAAGGCAGGGGGTCGCTTTCTTT.

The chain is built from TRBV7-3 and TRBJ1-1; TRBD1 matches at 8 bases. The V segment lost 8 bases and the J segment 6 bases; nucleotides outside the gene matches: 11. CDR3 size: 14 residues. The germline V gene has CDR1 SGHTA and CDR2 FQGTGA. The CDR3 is CASGPGGSLSEAFF. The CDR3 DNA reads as TGTGCCAGCGGCCCAGGGGGCTCTTTGTCTGAAGCTTTCTTT.

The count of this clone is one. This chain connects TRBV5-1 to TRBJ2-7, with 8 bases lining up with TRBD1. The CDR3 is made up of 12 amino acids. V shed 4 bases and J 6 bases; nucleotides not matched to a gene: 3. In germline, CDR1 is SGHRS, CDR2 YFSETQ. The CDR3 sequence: CASSVTGVEQYF. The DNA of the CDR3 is TGCGCCAGCAGCGTGACAGGGGTCGAGCAGTACTTC.

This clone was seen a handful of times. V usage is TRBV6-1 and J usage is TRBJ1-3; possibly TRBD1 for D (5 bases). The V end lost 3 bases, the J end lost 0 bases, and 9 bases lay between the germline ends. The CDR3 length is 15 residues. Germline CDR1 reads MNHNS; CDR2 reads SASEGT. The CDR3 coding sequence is TGTGCCAGCAGTGATTCAGGGTTCTCTGGAAACACCATATATTTT. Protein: CASSDSGFSGNTIYF.

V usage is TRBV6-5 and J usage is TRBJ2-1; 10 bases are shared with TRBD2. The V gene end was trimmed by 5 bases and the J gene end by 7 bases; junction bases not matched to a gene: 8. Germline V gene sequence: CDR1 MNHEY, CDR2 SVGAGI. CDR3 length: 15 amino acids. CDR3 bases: TGTGCCAGCAGTCTCAGCGGGGGGGCCGGGAATGAGCAGTTCTTC. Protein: CASSLSGGAGNEQFF.

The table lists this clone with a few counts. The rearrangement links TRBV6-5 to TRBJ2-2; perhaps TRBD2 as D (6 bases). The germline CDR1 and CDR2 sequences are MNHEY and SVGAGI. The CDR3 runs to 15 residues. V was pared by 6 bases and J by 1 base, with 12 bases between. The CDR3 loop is CASSRRDWNTGELFF. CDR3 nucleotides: TGTGCCAGCAGCCGGCGGGATTGGAACACCGGGGAGCTGTTTTTT.

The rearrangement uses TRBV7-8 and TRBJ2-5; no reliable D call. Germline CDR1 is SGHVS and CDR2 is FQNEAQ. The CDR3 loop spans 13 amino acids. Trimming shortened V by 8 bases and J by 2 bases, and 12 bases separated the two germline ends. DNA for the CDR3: TGTGCCAGCTCCGATGGCAGACAAGAGACCCAGTACTTC. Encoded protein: CASSDGRQETQYF.

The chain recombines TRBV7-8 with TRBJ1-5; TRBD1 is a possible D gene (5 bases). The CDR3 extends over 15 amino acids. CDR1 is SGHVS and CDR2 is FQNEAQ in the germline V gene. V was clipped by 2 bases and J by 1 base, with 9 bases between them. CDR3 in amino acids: CASSLWQGSNQPQHF. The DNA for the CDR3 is TGTGCCAGCAGCTTATGGCAGGGAAGCAATCAGCCCCAGCATTTT.

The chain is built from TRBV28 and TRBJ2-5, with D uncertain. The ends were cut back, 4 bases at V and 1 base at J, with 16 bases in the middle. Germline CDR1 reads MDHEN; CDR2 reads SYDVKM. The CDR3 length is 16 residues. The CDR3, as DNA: TGTGCCAGCAGTTCCCCTGCCTATCAGGTCCAAGAGACCCAGTACTTC. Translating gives CASSSPAYQVQETQYF.

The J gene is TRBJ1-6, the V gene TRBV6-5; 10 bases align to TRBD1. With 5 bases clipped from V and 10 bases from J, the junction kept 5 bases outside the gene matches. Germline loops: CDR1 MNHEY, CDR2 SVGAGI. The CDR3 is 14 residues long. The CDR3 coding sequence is TGTGCCAGCAGTAGGACAGGGGGAGGATCACCCCTCCACTTT. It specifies CASSRTGGGSPLHF.

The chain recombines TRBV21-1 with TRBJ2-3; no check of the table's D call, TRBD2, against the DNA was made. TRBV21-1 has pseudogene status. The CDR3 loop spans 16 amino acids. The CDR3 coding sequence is TGTGCCAGCAGCAAAGCGAGGACGGGGATCTCAGATACGCAGTATTTT. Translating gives CASSKARTGISDTQYF.

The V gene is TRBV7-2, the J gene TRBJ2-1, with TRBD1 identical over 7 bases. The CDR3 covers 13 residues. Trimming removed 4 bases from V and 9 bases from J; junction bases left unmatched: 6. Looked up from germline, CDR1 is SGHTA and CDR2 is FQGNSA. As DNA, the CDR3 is TGTGCCAGCAGCTCCAGACAGGGACGTGAGCAGTTCTTC. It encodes CASSSRQGREQFF.

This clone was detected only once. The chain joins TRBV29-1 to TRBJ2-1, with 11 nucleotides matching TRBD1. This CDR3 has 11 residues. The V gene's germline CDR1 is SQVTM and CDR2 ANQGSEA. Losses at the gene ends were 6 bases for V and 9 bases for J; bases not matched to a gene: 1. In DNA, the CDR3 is TGCAGCGTGGACAGGGGGCTTGAGCAGTTCTTC. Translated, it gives CSVDRGLEQFF.

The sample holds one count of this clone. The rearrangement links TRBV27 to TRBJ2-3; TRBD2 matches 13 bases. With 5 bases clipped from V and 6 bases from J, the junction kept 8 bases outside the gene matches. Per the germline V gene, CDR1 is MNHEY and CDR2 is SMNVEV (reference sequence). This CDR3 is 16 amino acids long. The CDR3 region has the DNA TGTGCCAGCAGTGGGGGACTAGCGGGACGGGAGGATACGCAGTATTTT. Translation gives CASSGGLAGREDTQYF.

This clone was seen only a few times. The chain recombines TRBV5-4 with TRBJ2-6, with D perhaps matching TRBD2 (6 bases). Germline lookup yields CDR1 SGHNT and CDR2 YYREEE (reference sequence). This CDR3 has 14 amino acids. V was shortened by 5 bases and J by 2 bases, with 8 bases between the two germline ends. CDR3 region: CASRREAGANVLTF. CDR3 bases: TGTGCCAGCAGGCGGGAAGCTGGGGCCAACGTCCTGACTTTC. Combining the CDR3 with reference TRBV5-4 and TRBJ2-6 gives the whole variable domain ETGVTQSPTHLIKTRGQQVTLRCSSQSGHNTVSWYQQALGQGPQFIFQYYREEENGRGNFPPRFSGLQFPNYSSELNVNALELDDSALYLCASRREAGANVLTFGAGSRLTVL.

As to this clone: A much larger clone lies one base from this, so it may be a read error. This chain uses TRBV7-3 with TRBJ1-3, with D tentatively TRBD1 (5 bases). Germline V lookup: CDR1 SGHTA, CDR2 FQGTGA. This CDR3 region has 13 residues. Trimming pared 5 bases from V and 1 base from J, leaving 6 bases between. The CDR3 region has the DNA TGTGCCAGCAGCGACAGTTCTGGAAACACCATATATTTT. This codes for CASSDSSGNTIYF. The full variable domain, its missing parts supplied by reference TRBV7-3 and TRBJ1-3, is GAGVSQTPSNKVTEKGKYVELRCDPISGHTALYWYRQSLGQGPEFLIYFQGTGAADDSGLPNDRFFAVRPEGSVSTLKIQRTERGDSAVYLCASSDSSGNTIYFGEGSWLTVV.

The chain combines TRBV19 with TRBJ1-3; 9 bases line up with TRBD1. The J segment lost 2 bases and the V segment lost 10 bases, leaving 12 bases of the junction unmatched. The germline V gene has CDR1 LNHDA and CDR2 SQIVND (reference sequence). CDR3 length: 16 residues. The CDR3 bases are TGTGCCACCATGGGTCCCGGGACAGGGACTGGAAACACCATATATTTT. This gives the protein CATMGPGTGTGNTIYF.

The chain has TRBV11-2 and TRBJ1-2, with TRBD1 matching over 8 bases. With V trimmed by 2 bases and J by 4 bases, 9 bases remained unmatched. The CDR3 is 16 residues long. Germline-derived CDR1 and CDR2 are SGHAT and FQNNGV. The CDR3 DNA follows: TGTGCCAGCAGCTTAAGTCCAGGGGGCGGCGGCTATGGCTACACCTTC. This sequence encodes CASSLSPGGGGYGYTF.

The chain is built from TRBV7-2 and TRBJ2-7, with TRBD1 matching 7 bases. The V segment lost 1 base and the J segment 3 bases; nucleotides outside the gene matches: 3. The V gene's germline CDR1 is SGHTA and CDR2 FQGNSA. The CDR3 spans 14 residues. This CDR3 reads CASSLERQGYEQYF. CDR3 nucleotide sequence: TGTGCCAGCAGCTTAGAGCGACAGGGCTACGAGCAGTACTTC.

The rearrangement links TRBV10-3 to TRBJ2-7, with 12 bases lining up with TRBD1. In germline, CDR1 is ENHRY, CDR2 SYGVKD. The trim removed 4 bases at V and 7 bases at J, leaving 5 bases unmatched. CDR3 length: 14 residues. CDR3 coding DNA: TGTGCCATCAGTGGGGACAGGGGGCGCGTTGAGCAGTACTTC. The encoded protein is CAISGDRGRVEQYF.

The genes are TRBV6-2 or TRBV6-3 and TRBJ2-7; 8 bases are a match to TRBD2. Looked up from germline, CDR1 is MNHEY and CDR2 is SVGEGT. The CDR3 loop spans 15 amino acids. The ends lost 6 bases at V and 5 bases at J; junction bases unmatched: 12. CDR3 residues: CASSPLTGTRDEQYF. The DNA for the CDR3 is TGTGCCAGCAGCCCCCTCACAGGGACTAGGGACGAGCAGTACTTC.

The CDR3 is CASSSNRGSDTQYF. The CDR3 DNA follows: TGTGCCAGCAGTTCTAACAGGGGTTCCGATACGCAGTATTTT. This sequence joins TRBV6-5 and TRBJ2-3; 7 bases map to TRBD1. From germline, CDR1 is MNHEY and CDR2 SVGAGI. Germline trimming cut 4 bases from V and 6 bases from J; bases unmatched to any gene: 7. There are 14 residues in the CDR3.

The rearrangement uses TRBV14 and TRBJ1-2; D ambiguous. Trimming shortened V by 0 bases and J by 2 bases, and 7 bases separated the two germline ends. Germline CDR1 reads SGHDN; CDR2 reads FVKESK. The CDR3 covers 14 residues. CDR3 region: CASSQDPQNYGYTF. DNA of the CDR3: TGTGCCAGCAGCCAAGATCCACAGAACTATGGCTACACCTTC.

DNA for the CDR3: TGTGCCAGCAGTCTCGCGGGGGCCCCCACAGATACGCAGTATTTT. Translation: CASSLAGAPTDTQYF. V is TRBV11-3 and J is TRBJ2-3, with a weak D call TRBD2 (7 bases). Germline loops: CDR1 SGHNT, CDR2 YENEEA. CDR3 size: 15 residues. The V and J ends lost 6 bases and 2 bases respectively, with 15 bases between them.